The rows below give T cell receptor beta chains drawn from one sample of a study of regulatory T cells in long-lasting Graves disease. TCRdb itself ran the multiplex PCR reads through MiXCR, one entry per CDR3 protein. This sample has more than 450,000 distinct CDR3 sequences; under 20% occur once, and the top ten carry 10% to 15%. These data were likewise used in another study, on T cells in Graves' hyperthyroidism and ophthalmopathy.

Source: peripheral blood mononuclear cells (PBMCs), taken at new diagnosis, from a patient treated with antithyroid drugs. The receptors shown here come from a man between 35 and 55 years old with Graves disease. Each CDR3 is given with its conserved first and last residue. D genes are given only for firm matches. The size entry is marked missing in some rows and otherwise reads once, few, many or a size class.

v_call,cdr3_length,clone_size,d_call,j_call,cdr3_aa,cdr3_nt
TRBV9,16,.,.,TRBJ1-3,CASSAPRGTSGNTIYF,TGTGCCAGCAGCGCCCCCCGGGGGACCTCTGGAAACACCATATATTTT
TRBV27,16,few,TRBD1,TRBJ1-4,CASSLQGRATNEKLFF,TGTGCCAGCAGTCTACAGGGGAGGGCAACTAATGAAAAACTGTTTTTT
TRBV2,15,many,TRBD2,TRBJ2-5,CAGSLAGGYLETQYF,TGTGCCGGATCACTAGCGGGAGGGTACCTGGAGACCCAGTACTTC
TRBV5-1,13,few,.,TRBJ2-3,CASSHRLADTQYF,TGCGCCAGCAGCCACCGACTAGCAGATACGCAGTATTTT
TRBV5-1,13,few,.,TRBJ1-2,CASSLEAGVGYTF,TGCGCCAGCAGCTTGGAGGCAGGGGTTGGCTACACCTTC
TRBV5-1,12,many,TRBD2,TRBJ2-1,CASSLREDEQFF,TGCGCCAGCAGCTTGCGGGAGGATGAGCAGTTCTTC
TRBV7-9,16,few,.,TRBJ2-7,CASSPGHRGSSYEQYF,TGTGCCAGCAGCCCGGGGCATAGGGGAAGCTCCTACGAGCAGTACTTC
TRBV20-1,13,few,.,TRBJ1-1,CSARDTAWTMGFF,TGCAGTGCTAGAGATACAGCCTGGACGATGGGTTTCTTT
TRBV10-2,14,.,.,TRBJ2-3,CATTTGPSTDTQYF,TGCGCCACCACGACTGGACCTAGCACAGATACGCAGTATTTT
TRBV18,15,many,TRBD2,TRBJ2-3,CASSRAGGSLDTQYF,TGTGCCAGCTCACGAGCGGGAGGCTCCCTCGATACGCAGTATTTT
TRBV20-1,14,many,TRBD2,TRBJ2-7,CSVRLAASMYEQYF,TGCAGTGTTAGACTAGCGGCATCTATGTACGAGCAGTACTTC
TRBV28,12,many,.,TRBJ2-7,CASSLTEYEQYF,TGTGCCAGCAGTTTGACAGAATACGAGCAGTACTTC
TRBV5-6,14,few,.,TRBJ2-7,CASSLGGVSGEQYF,TGTGCCAGCAGCTTGGGGGGGGTCTCGGGCGAGCAGTACTTC
TRBV7-8,14,.,.,TRBJ2-1,CASSRSRVDNEQFF,TGTGCCAGCAGCCGAAGTAGGGTAGACAATGAGCAGTTCTTC
TRBV20-1,15,many,TRBD1,TRBJ1-3,CSARDLQGTPYTIYF,TGCAGTGCTAGAGATCTACAGGGGACACCGTACACCATATATTTT
TRBV30,14,many,.,TRBJ1-5,CAWNVDRPNQPQHF,TGTGCCTGGAATGTAGACAGGCCGAATCAGCCCCAGCATTTT
TRBV6-5,14,many,.,TRBJ2-2,CASSYSEVSGELFF,TGTGCCAGCAGTTACTCGGAGGTTTCCGGGGAGCTGTTTTTT
TRBV19,13,.,.,TRBJ1-2,CASSSGTNYGYTF,TGTGCCAGTAGTTCCGGGACCAACTATGGCTACACCTTC
TRBV28,12,many,.,TRBJ1-1,CASTAVNTEAFF,TGTGCCAGCACAGCAGTGAACACTGAAGCTTTCTTT
TRBV27,14,many,.,TRBJ2-7,CASSLFAGGHEQYF,TGTGCCAGCAGTTTATTCGCCGGGGGGCACGAGCAGTACTTC
TRBV14,14,many,.,TRBJ2-7,CASSQDPGAYEQYF,TGTGCCAGCAGCCAAGACCCCGGAGCCTACGAGCAGTACTTC
TRBV29-1,13,many,TRBD2,TRBJ2-1,CSGGPSGRNEQFF,TGCAGCGGAGGGCCTAGCGGGAGGAATGAGCAGTTCTTC
TRBV7-2,17,.,.,TRBJ2-3,CASSLFGTGTSTDTQYF,TGTGCCAGCAGCTTATTCGGGACGGGGACTAGCACAGATACGCAGTATTTT
TRBV6-9,13,many,.,TRBJ2-1,CASSSAGNNEQFF,TGTGCCAGCAGTTCCGCAGGAAACAATGAGCAGTTCTTC
TRBV27,13,many,.,TRBJ2-7,CASSPSSVYEQYF,TGTGCCAGCAGCCCTTCTAGCGTGTACGAGCAGTACTTC
TRBV2,14,many,TRBD2,TRBJ2-2,CATTSGIYTGELFF,TGTGCCACCACTAGCGGGATCTACACCGGGGAGCTGTTTTTT
TRBV20-1,13,.,.,TRBJ2-5,CSATGTTQETQYF,TGCAGTGCTACCGGGACCACCCAAGAGACCCAGTACTTC
TRBV30,13,.,TRBD1,TRBJ2-2,CAWDRGQSGELFF,TGTGCCTGGGACAGGGGGCAATCCGGGGAGCTGTTTTTT